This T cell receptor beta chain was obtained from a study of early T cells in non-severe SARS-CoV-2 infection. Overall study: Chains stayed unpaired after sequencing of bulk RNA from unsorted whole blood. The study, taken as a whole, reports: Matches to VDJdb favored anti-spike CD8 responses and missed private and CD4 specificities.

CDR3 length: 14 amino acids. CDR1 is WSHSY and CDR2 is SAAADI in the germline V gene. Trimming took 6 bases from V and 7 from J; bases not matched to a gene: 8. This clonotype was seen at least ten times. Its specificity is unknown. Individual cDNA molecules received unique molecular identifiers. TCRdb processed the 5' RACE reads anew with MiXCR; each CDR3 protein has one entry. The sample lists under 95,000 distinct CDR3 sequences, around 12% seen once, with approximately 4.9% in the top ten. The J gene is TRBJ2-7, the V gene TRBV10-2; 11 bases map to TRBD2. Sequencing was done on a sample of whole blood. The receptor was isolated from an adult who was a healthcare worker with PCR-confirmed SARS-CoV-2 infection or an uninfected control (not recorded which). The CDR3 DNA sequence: TGCGCCAGCAGCCCCACTAGCGGGAGTGGGGAGCAGTACTTC. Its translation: CASSPTSGSGEQYF.